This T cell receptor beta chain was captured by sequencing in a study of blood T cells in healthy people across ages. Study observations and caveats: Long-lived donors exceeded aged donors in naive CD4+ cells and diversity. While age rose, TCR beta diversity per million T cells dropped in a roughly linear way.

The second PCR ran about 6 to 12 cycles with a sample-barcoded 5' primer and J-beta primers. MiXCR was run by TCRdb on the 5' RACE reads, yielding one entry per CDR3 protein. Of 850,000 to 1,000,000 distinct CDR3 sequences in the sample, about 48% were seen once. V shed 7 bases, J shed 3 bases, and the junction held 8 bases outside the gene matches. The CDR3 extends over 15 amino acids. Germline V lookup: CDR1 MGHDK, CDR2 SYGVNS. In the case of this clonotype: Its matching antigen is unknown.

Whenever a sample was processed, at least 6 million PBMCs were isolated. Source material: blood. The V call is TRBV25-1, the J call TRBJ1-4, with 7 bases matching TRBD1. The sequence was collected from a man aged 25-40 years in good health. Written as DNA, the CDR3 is TGTGCCAGCACCTCCCAGGGGGGGGCTAATGAAAAACTGTTTTTT. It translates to CASTSQGGANEKLFF. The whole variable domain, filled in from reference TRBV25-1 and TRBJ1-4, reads EADIYQTPRYLVIGTGKKITLECSQTMGHDKMYWYQQDPGMELHLIHYSYGVNSTEKGDLSSESTVSRIRTEHFPLTLESARPSHTSQYLCASTSQGGANEKLFFGSGTQLSVL.